This TCR beta chain comes out of a study of patients and donors after allogeneic stem cell transplantation. The germline gives CDR1 LNHNV, CDR2 YYDKDF (reference sequence). This CDR3 region has 16 residues. Trimming removed 1 base from V and 0 bases from J, with 12 bases in between. TCRdb passed the RT-PCR reads through MiXCR, listing each CDR3 protein once. Altogether some 880,000 distinct CDR3 sequences are present, about a sixth being singletons, with the ten largest covering 5% to 6.5%. This sequence joins TRBV15 and TRBJ1-1; D gene uncertain. The sample taken for sequencing was blood, either unsorted or a sorted T cell fraction (not recorded which). This sequence originates from a human donor who was either an allogeneic HSCT recipient or a stem cell or donor lymphocyte infusion donor (not recorded which). It is not recorded whose cells these are; they may come from a transplant donor. The CDR3 spells CATSRGLADLNTEAFF. As DNA, the CDR3 is TGTGCCACCAGCAGAGGCTTGGCAGATTTGAACACTGAAGCTTTCTTT.